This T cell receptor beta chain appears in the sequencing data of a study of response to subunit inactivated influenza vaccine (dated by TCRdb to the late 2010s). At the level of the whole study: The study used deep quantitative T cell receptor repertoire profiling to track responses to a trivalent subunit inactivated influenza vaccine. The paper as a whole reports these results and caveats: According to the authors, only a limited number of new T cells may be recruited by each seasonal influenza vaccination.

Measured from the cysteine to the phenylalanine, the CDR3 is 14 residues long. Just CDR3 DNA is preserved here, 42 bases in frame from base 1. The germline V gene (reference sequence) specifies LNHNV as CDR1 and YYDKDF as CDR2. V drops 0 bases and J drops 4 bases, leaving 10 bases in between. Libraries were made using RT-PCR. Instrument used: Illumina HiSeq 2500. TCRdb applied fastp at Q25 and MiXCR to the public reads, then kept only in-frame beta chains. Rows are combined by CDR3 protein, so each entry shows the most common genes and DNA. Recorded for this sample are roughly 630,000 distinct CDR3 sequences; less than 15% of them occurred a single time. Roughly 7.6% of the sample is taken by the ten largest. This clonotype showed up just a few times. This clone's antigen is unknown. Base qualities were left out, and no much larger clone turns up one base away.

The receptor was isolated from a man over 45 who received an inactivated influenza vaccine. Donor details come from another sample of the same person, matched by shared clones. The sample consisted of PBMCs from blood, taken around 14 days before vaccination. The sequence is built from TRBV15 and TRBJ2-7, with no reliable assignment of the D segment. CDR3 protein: CATSRDLQNYEQYF. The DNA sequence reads TGTGCCACCAGCAGAGATTTACAGAATTACGAGCAGTACTTC. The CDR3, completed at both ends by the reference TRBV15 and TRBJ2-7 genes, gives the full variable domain DAMVIQNPRYQVTQFGKPVTLSCSQTLNHNVMYWYQQKSSQAPKLLFHYYDKDFNNEADTPDNFQSRRPNTSFCFLDIRSPGLGDTAMYLCATSRDLQNYEQYFGPGTRLTVT.